A selection of T cell receptor beta chains follows, all from one sample in a study of shared T cell receptors in the human thymus. Profiled with immunoSEQ multiplex PCR; TCRdb holds only in-frame clones, not every one. The sample carries some 700,000 clones, around 87% recorded once. These sequences were also reported in another study, on human thymus T cells.

The sample consisted of thymocytes. These receptor sequences come from a boy younger than two with a congenital heart defect. Both conserved end residues are trimmed from each CDR3.

>TRBV29-1
SGRAGGWYEQF
>TRBV14
ASSENRDEQF
>TRBV12-5
ASGGDRGNYGYT
>TRBV28
ASSPSGEGAGANVLT
>TRBV29-1
SVDRSDEQF
>TRBV5-1
ASSLIAGGPGEQY
>TRBV14
ASSQDQGLMGTQY
>TRBV10-3
AIGEGRGGSYEQY
>TRBV9
ASSPRNGEQF
>TRBV29-1
SVARAKRDYEQY
>TRBV27
ASTFGGIAGFNEQF
>TRBV19
ASTSTFSGTSSNQPQH
>TRBV4-1
ASSQGWGGQNYGYT
>TRBV21-1
ASSKARGGSQPQH
>TRBV6-6
ASSYSQGAYYEQY
>TRBV15
ATSASRRDRGSYEQY
>TRBV27
ASSSKNSYNSTDTQY
>TRBV7-4
ASSLAHGTGHQPQH
>TRBV5-1
ASSLGAETQY
>TRBV28
ASRYPPREQY
>TRBV2
ASSEQSGSTHEQY
>TRBV4-3
ASSPDRETYEQY
>TRBV6-5
ASSGRGHEQY
>TRBV9
ASSVAKGAGADNEQF
>TRBV5-1
ASSSGLAGFNEQF
>TRBV5-1
ASSWGQGTDTQY
>TRBV9
ASSQGYEQY
>TRBV7-2
ASSPPGAGDNEQF
>TRBV10-1
ASSVPSDRQGANYEQY
>TRBV7-2
ASSLVSSLAKNIQY
>TRBV19
ASSIDMNTEAF
>TRBV4-2
ASSQGSGSNTGELF
>TRBV13
ASSLLPGAYEQY
>TRBV25-1
ASSPTGTDTQY
>TRBV11-2
ASSPLSAGDSYEQY
>TRBV7-2
ASSLWGETGEEQY
>TRBV21-1
ASSKAPTGVNEQF
>TRBV19
ASNGSRTRDSNQPQH
>TRBV19
ASSHDNWNTEAF
>TRBV18
ASGAGTASYNEQF
>TRBV10-3
AISPGTGFTGELF
>TRBV27
ASSLQGTGNTIY
>TRBV19
ASRSMNTEAF
>TRBV2
ASSVTSGFYEQY
>TRBV27
ASSLGGAGDQPQH
>TRBV30
AWSDRAGGHNEQF
>TRBV14
ASSRGQPPYGYT
>TRBV29-1
SVLAGDIRDEQF
>TRBV27
ASSPLTPSGIMETQY
>TRBV19
ASTPKGPENTEAF
>TRBV30
AWALLAGNEQY
>TRBV7-3
ASSGGQGYEQY
>TRBV10-2
ASRVDRGRNEQY
>TRBV29-1
SPSGWGGLGELF
>TRBV2
ASRRTGLGGQY